A single sample is the source of the 4 T cell receptor beta chains below, sequenced in a study of CD8+ T cells in alopecia areata. Stated treatment: oral pan-JAK inhibitor, 5-10 mg twice daily. Obtained from alopecia areata patients were lesional scalp punch biopsies along with peripheral blood. As the sequencing template, cDNA was produced by extracting RNA and reverse transcribing it. Libraries were prepared by immunoSEQ multiplex PCR; TCRdb keeps only in-frame clonotypes and omits some of them. The data hold about 4,400 clones, with about three fifths observed a single time. The sequences come from skin, collected at week 4, from a patient treated with tofacitinib. These TCRs come from a human donor with alopecia areata.

This clone was detected only a few times. The chain joins TRBV5-1 to TRBJ1-2, with 7 bases that match TRBD1. The CDR3 is 13 amino acids. Germline values: CDR1 SGHRS, CDR2 YFSETQ. V gave up 5 bases and J gave up 6 bases; unmatched junction bases: 7. CDR3 sequence reads: CASSVDRDNGYTF. CDR3 DNA: TGCGCCAGCAGTGTCGACAGGGACAATGGCTACACCTTC.

This clone occurred once. V usage is TRBV9 and J usage is TRBJ1-2, with no clear D. The CDR3 totals 14 residues. Trimming left V 0 bases short and J 2 bases short, with 8 bases between. In germline, CDR1 is SGDLS, CDR2 YYNGEE. CDR3 coding DNA: TGTGCCAGCAGCGTAGCGGCGGAAAACTATGGCTACACCTTC. Residues: CASSVAAENYGYTF.

J is TRBJ2-3 and V is TRBV14, with 8 bases fitting TRBD2. In germline, CDR1 is SGHDN, CDR2 FVKESK. The CDR3 is 16 amino acids. Losses at the gene ends were 3 bases for V and 3 bases for J; bases not matched to a gene: 8. The DNA for the CDR3 is TGTGCCAGCAGCCATCATCTTAGCGGGATTACAGATACGCAGTATTTT. Encoded protein: CASSHHLSGITDTQYF.

Only one count was recorded for this clone. This rearrangement joins TRBV6-5 to TRBJ1-3, with D perhaps TRBD1 (5 bases). V lost 6 bases, J lost 4 bases, and 16 bases lay in between. Germline CDR1 MNHEY, CDR2 SVGAGI. The CDR3 sequence is 15 residues long. CDR3 nucleotide sequence: TGTGCCAGCAGACAAACCGGGACTGGAGGAAACACCATATATTTT. Its protein product is CASRQTGTGGNTIYF.